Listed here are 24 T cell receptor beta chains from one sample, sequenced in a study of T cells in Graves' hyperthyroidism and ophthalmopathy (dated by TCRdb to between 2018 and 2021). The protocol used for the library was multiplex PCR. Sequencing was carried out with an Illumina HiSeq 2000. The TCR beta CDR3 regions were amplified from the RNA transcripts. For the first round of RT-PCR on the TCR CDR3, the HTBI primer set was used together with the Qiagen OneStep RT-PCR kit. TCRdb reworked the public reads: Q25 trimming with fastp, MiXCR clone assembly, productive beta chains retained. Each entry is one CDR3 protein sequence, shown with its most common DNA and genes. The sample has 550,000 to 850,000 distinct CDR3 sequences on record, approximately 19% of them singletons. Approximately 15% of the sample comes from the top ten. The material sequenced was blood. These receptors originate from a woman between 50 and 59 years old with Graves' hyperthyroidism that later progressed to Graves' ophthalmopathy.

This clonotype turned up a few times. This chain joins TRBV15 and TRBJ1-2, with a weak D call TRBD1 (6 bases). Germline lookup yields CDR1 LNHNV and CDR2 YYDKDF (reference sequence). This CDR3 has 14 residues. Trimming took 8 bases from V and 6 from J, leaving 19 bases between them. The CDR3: CATHHLGQGNGYTF. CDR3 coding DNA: TGTGCCACCCATCACCTCGGGCAGGGGAATGGCTACACCTTC.

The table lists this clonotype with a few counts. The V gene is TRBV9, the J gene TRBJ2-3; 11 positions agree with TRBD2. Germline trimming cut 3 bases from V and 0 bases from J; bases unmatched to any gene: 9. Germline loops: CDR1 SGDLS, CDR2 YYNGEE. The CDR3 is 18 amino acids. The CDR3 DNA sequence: TGTGCCAGCAGCGCGCTAGCGGGGGGTGTAAGGAGCACAGATACGCAGTATTTT. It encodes CASSALAGGVRSTDTQYF.

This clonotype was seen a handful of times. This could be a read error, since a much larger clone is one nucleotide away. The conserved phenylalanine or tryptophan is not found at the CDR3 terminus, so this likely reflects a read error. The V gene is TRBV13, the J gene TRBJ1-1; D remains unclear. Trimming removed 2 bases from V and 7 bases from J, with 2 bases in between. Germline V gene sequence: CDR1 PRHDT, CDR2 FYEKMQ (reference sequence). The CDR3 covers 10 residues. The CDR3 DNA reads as TGTGCCAGCAGCTTAATTGAAGCTTTCCTT. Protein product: CASSLIEAFL.

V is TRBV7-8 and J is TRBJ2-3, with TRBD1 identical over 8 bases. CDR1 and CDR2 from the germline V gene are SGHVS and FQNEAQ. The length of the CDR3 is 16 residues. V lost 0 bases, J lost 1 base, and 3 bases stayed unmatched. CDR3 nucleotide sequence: TGTGCCAGCAGCTTAGCGGTGACAGGGGGCACAGATACGCAGTATTTT. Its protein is CASSLAVTGGTDTQYF.

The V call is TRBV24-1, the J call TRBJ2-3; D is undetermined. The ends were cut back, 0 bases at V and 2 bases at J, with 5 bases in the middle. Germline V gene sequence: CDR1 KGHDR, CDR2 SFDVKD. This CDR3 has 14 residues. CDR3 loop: CATSDLLITDTQYF. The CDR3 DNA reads TGTGCCACCAGTGATTTGCTCATCACAGATACGCAGTATTTT.

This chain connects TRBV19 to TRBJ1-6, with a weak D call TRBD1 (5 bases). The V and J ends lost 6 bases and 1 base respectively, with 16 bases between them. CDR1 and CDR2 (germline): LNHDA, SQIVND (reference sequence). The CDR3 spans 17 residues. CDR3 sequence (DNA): TGTGCCAGTAGCCCCTCCGGGGGGGGTTCCTATAATTCACCCCTCCACTTT. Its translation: CASSPSGGGSYNSPLHF.

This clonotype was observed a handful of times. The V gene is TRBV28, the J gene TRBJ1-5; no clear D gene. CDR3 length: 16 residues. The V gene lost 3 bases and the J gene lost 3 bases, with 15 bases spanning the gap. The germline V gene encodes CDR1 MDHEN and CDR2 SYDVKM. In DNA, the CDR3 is TGTGCCAGCAGTTTTGTTTTAGGGAGTGACAATCAGCCCCAGCATTTT. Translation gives CASSFVLGSDNQPQHF.

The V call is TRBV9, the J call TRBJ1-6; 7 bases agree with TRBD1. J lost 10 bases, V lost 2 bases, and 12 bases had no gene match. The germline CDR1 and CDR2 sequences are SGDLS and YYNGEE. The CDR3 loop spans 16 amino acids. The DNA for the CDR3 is TGTGCCAGCAGCGTGAGGGGGACAGTCTTGGGATCACCCCTCCACTTT. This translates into CASSVRGTVLGSPLHF.

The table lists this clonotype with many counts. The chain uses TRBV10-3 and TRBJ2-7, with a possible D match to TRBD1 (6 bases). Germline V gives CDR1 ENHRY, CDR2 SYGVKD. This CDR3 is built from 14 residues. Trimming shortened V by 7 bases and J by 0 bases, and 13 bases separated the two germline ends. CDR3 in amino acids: CAIMRTGSSYEQYF. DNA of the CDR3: TGTGCCATCATGCGAACAGGGAGCTCCTACGAGCAGTACTTC.

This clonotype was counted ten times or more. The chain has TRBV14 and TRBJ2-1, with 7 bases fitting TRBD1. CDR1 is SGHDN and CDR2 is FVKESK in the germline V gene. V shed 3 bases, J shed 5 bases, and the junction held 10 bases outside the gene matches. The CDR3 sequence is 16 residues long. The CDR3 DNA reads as TGTGCCAGCAGCCACAAGATCGGGACAGAGGACAATGAGCAGTTCTTC. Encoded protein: CASSHKIGTEDNEQFF.

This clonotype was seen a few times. CDR3 residues: CASSLGRFSGANVLTF. The DNA for the CDR3 is TGTGCCAGCAGCTTGGGACGTTTCTCTGGGGCCAACGTCCTGACTTTC. The chain is built from TRBV7-6 and TRBJ2-6; D could derive from TRBD1 or TRBD2 (5 bases each). CDR3 length equals 16 residues. Trimming left V 3 bases short and J 0 bases short, with 9 bases between. CDR1 is SGHVS, CDR2 FNYEAQ, per germline. Full variable domain (rest looked up from reference TRBV7-6 and TRBJ2-6): GAGVSQSPRYKVTKRGQDVALRCDPISGHVSLYWYRQALGQGPEFLTYFNYEAQQDKSGLPNDRFSAERPEGSISTLTIQRTEQRDSAMYRCASSLGRFSGANVLTFGAGSRLTVL.

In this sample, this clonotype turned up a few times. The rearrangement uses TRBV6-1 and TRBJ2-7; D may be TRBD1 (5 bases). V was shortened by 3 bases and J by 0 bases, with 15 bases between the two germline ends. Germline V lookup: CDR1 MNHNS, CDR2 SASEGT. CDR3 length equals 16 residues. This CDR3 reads CASSDPSTDSSYEQYF. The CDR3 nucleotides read TGTGCCAGCAGTGACCCATCGACAGATAGCTCCTACGAGCAGTACTTC.

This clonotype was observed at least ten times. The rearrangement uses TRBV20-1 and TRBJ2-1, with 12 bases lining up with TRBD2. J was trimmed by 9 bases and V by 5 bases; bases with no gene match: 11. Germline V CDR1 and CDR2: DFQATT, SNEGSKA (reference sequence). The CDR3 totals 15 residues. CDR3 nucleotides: TGCAGTGCTCCTGGACTAGCGGGGTTCTGGGGTGAGCAGTTCTTC. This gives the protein CSAPGLAGFWGEQFF.

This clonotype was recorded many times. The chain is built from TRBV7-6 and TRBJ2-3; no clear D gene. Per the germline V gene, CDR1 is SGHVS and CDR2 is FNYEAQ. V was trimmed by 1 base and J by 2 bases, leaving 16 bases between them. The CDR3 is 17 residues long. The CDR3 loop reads CASSLELPSSITDTQYF. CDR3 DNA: TGTGCCAGCAGCTTAGAGCTTCCCAGTTCTATCACAGATACGCAGTATTTT.

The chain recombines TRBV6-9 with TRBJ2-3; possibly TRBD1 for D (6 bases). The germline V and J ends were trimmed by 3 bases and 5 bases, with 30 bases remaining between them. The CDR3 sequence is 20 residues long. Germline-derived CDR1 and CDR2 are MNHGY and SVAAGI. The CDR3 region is CASSYSKVGWGTQEGDTQYF. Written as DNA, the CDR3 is TGTGCCAGCAGTTACTCGAAAGTTGGTTGGGGGACACAAGAGGGAGATACGCAGTATTTT.

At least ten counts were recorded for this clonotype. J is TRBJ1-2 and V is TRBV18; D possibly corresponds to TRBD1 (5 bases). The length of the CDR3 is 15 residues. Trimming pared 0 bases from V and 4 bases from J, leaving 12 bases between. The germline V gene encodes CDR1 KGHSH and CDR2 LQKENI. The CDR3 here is CASSPPKGISYGYTF. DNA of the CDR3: TGTGCCAGCTCACCACCGAAGGGGATAAGCTATGGCTACACCTTC.

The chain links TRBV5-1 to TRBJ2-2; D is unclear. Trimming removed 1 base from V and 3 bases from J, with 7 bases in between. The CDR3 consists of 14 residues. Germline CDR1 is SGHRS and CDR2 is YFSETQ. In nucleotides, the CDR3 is TGCGCCAGCAGCTTGAACACATACACCGGGGAGCTGTTTTTT. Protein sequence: CASSLNTYTGELFF.

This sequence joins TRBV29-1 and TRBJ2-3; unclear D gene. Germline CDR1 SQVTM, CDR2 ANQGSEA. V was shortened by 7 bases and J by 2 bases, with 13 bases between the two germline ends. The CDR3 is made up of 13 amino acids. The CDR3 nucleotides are TGCAGCGCCGGGTATGGGATCACAGATACGCAGTATTTT. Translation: CSAGYGITDTQYF.

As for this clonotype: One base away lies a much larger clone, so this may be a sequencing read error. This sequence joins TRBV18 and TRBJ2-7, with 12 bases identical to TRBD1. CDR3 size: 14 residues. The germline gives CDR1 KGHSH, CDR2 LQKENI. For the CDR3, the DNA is TGTGTCAGCTCAGCGGGACAGGGGGCGCGAGAGCAGTACTTC. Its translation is CVSSAGQGAREQYF.

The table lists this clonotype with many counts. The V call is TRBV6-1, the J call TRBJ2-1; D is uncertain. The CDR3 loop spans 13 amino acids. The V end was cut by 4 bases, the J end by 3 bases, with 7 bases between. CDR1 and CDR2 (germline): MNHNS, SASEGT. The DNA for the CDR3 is TGTGCCAGCAGTGGGATCAGCTACAATGAGCAGTTCTTC. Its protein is CASSGISYNEQFF.

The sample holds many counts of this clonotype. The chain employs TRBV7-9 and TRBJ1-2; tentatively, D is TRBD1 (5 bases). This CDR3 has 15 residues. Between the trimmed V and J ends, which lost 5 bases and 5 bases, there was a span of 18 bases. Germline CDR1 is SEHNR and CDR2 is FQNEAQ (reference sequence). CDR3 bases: TGTGCCAGCAGCGCAGAAATGGGGGTCGGGTATGGCTACACCTTC. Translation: CASSAEMGVGYGYTF.

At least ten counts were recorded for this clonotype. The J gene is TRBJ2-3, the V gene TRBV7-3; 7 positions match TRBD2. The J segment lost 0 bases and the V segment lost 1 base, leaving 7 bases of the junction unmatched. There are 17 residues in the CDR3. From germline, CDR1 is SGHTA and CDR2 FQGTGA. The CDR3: CASSLIPAGISTDTQYF. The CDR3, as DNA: TGTGCCAGCAGCTTAATTCCAGCGGGGATTAGCACAGATACGCAGTATTTT.

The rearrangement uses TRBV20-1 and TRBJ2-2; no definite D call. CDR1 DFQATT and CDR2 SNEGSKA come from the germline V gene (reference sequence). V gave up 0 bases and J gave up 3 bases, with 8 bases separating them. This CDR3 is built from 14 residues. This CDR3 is CSAREPPDTGELFF. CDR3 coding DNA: TGCAGTGCTAGAGAACCCCCGGACACCGGGGAGCTGTTTTTT.

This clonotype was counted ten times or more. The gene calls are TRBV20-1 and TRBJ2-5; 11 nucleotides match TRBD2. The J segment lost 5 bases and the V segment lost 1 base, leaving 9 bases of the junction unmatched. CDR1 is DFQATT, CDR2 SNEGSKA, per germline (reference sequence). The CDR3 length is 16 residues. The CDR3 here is CSARAPRGLAVETQYF. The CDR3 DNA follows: TGCAGTGCTAGAGCACCCCGGGGACTAGCGGTCGAGACCCAGTACTTC.